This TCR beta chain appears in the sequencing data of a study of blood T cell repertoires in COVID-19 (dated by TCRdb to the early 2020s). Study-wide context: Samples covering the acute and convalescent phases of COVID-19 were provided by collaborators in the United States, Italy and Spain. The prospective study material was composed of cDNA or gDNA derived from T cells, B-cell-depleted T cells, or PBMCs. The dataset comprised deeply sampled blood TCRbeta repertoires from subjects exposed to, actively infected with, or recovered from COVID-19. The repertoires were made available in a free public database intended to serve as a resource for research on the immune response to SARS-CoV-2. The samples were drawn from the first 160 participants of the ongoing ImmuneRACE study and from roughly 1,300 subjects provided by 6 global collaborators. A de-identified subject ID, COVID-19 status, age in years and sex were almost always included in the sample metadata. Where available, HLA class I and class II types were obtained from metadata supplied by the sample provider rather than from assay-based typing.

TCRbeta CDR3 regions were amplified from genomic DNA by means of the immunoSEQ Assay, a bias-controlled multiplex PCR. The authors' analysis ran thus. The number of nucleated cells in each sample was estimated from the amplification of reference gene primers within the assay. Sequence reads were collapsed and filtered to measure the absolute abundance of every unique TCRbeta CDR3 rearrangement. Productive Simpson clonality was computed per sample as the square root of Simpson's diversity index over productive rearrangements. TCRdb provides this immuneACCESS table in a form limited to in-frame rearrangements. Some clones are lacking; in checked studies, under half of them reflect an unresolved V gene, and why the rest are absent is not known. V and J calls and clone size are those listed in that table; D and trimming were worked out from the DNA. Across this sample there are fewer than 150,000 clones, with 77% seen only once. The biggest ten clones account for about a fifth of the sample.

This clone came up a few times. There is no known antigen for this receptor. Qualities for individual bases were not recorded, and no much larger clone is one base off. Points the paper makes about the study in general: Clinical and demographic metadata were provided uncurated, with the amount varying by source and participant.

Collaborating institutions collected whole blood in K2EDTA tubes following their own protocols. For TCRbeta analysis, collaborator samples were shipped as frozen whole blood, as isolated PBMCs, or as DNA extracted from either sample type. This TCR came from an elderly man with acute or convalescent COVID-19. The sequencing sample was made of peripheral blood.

The nucleotide sequence reads TGTGCCAGCAGTGAACCTGGACTGAGCTCTGGAAACACCATATATTTT. Translated, it reads CASSEPGLSSGNTIYF. This sequence uses TRBV6-1 and TRBJ1-3, with no confidently assigned D gene. The germline ends are 11 bases apart after V is trimmed by 2 bases and J by 0 bases. As encoded in the germline V gene, CDR1 is MNHNS while CDR2 is SASEGT. From its cysteine to its phenylalanine, the CDR3 spans 16 amino acids. Only the CDR3 part of the read is kept: 48 bases, read in frame from the first base.